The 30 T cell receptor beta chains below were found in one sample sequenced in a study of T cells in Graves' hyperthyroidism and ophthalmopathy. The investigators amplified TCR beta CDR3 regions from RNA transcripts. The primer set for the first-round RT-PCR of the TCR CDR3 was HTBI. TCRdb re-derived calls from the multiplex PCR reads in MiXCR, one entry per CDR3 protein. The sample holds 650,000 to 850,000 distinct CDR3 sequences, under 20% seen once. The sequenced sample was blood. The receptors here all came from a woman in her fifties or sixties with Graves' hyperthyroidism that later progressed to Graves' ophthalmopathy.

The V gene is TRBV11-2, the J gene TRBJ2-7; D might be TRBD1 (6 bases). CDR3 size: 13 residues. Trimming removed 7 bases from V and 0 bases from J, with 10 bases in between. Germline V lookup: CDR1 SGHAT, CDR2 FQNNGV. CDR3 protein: CASTRDISYEQYF. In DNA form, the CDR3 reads TGTGCCAGCACCCGGGACATCTCCTACGAGCAGTACTTC.

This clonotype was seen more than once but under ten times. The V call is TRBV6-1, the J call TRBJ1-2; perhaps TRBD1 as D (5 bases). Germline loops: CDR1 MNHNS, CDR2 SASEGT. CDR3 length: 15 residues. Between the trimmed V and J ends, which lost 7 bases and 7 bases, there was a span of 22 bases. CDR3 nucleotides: TGTGCCAGCACCCACCAGAGGGGACTGGAAAGTGGCTACACCTTC. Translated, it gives CASTHQRGLESGYTF.

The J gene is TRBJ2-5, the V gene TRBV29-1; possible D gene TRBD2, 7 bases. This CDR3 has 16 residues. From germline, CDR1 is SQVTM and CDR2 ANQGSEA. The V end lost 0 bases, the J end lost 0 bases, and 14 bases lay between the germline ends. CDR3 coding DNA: TGCAGCGTTGAAGATTGGGGGGGCAGGGACCAAGAGACCCAGTACTTC. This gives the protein CSVEDWGGRDQETQYF.

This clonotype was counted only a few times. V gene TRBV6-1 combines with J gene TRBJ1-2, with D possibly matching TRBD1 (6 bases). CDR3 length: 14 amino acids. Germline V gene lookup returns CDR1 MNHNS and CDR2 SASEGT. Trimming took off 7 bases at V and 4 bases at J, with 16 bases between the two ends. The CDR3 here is CASKRGQGFYGYTF. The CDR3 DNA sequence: TGTGCCAGCAAACGGGGACAAGGTTTCTATGGCTACACCTTC.

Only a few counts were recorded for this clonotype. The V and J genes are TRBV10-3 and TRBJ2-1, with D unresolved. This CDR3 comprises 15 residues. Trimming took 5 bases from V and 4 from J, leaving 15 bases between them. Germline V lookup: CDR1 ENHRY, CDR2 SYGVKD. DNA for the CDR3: TGTGCCATCAGTTCTTCCCATAGGCAGTACAATGAGCAGTTCTTC. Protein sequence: CAISSSHRQYNEQFF.

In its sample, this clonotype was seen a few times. The CDR3: CASGGRLIAGELFF. DNA for the CDR3: TGTGCCAGCGGGGGGCGCCTAATAGCCGGGGAGCTGTTTTTT. This chain links TRBV27 with TRBJ2-2; D tentatively reads TRBD1 or TRBD2 (6 bases each). The germline V and J ends were trimmed by 8 bases and 6 bases, with 16 bases remaining between them. This CDR3 spans 14 amino acids. Germline loops: CDR1 MNHEY, CDR2 SMNVEV (reference sequence).

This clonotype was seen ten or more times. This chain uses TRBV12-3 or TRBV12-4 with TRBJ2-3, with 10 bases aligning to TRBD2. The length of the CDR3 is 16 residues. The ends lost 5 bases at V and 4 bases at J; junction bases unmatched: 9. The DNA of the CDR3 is TGTGCCAGCAGTCCCCTGAGCGGGGGGGCCTCAGATACGCAGTATTTT. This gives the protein CASSPLSGGASDTQYF.

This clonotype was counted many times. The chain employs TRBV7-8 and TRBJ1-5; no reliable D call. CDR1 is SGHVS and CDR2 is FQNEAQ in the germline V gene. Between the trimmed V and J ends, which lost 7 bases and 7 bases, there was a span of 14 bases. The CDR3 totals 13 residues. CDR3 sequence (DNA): TGTGCCAGCAAGTCGGGCCGCCGGCAGCCCCAGCATTTT. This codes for CASKSGRRQPQHF.

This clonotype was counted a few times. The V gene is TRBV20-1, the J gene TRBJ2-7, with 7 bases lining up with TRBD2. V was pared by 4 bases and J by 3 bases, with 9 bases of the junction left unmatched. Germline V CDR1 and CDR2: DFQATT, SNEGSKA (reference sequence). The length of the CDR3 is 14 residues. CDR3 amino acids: CSAIVPSGDYEQYF. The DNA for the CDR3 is TGCAGTGCTATAGTACCTAGCGGCGACTACGAGCAGTACTTC.

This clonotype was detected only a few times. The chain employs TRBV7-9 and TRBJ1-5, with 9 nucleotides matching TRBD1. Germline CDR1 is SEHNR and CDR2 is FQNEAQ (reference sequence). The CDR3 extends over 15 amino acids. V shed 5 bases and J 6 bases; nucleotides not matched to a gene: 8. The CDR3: CASSPTGGGVQPQHF. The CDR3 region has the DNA TGTGCCAGCAGCCCGACAGGGGGTGGTGTTCAGCCCCAGCATTTT.

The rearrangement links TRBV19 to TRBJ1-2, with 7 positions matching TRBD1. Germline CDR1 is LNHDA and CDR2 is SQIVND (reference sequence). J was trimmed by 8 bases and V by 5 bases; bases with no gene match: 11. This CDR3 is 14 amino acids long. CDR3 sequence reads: CASSALQGLQGYTF. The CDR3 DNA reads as TGTGCCAGTAGTGCCTTACAGGGGCTCCAAGGCTACACCTTC.

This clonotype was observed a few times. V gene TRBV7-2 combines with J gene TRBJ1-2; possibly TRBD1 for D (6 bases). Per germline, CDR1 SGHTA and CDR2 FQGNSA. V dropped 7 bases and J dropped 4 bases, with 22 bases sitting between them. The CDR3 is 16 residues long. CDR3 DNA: TGTGCCAGCACCGGCGAATTGGGGGGGGGCATCTATGGCTACACCTTC. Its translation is CASTGELGGGIYGYTF.

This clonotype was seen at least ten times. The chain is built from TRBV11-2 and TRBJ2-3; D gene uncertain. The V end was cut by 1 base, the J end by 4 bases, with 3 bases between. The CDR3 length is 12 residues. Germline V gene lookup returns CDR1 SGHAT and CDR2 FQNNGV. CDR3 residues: CASSLVSDTQYF. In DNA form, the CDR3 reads TGTGCCAGCAGCTTAGTATCAGATACGCAGTATTTT.

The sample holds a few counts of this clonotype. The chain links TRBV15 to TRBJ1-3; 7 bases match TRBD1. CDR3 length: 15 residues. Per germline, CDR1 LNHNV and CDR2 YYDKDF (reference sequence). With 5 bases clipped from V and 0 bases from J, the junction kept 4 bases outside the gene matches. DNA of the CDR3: TGTGCCACCAGCCCCTGGGACAGCTCTGGAAACACCATATATTTT. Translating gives CATSPWDSSGNTIYF.

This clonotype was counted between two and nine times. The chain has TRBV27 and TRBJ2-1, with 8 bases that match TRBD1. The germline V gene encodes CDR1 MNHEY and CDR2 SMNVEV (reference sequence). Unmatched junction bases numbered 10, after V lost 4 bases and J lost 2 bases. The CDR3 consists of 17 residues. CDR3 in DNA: TGTGCCAGCAGTTACCGCCGAGGGACAGGAGCCTACAATGAGCAGTTCTTC. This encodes CASSYRRGTGAYNEQFF.

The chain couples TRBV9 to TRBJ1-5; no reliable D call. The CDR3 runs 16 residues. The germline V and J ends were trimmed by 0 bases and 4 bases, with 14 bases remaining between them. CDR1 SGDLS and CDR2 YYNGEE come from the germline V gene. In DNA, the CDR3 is TGTGCCAGCAGCGTAGGGGCAGGCATCACGAATCAGCCCCAGCATTTT. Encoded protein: CASSVGAGITNQPQHF.

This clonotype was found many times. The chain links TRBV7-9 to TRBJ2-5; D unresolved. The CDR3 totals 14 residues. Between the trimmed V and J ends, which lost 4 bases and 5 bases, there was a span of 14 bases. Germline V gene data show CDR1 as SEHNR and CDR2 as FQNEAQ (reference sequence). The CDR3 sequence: CASSYPPWVETQYF. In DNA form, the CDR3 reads TGTGCCAGCAGCTACCCCCCCTGGGTTGAGACCCAGTACTTC.

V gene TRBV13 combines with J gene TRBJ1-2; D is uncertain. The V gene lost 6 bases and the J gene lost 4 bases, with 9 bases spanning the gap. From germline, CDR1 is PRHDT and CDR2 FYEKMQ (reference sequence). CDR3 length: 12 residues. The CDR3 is CASSVATYGYTF. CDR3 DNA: TGTGCCAGCAGTGTGGCTACCTATGGCTACACCTTC.

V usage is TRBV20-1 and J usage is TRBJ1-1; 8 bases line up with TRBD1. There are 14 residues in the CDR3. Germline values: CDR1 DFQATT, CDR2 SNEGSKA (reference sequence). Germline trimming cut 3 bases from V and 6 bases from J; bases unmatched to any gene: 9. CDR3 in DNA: TGCAGTGCTAGCCACAGGGGGGTCGGATCTGAAGCTTTCTTT. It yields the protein CSASHRGVGSEAFF.

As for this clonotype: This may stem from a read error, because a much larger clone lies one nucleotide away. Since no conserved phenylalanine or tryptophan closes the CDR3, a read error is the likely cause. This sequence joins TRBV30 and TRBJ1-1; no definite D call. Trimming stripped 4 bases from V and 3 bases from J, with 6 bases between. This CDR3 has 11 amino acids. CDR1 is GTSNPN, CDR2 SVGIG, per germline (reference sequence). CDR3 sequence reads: CAWNHDTEAFS. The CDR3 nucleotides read TGTGCCTGGAACCACGACACTGAAGCTTTCTCT.

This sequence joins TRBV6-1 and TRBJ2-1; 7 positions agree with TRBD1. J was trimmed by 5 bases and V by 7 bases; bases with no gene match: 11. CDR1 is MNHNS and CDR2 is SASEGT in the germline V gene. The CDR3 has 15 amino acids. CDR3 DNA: TGTGCCAGCAAATTTGACAGGGATTATGACAATGAGCAGTTCTTC. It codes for CASKFDRDYDNEQFF.

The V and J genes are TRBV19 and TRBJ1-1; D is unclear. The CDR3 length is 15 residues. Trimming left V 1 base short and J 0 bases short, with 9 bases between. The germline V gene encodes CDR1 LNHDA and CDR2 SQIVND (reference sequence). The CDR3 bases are TGTGCCAGTAGTATAGGGGCAGGTTTGAACACTGAAGCTTTCTTT. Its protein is CASSIGAGLNTEAFF. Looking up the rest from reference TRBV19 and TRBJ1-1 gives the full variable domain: DGGITQSPKYLFRKEGQNVTLSCEQNLNHDAMYWYRQDPGQGLRLIYYSQIVNDFQKGDIAEGYSVSREKKESFPLTVTSAQKNPTAFYLCASSIGAGLNTEAFFGQGTRLTVV.

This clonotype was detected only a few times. DNA of the CDR3: TGTGCCAGCAGTAAGGACCAGAGGACAACTAATGAAAAACTGTTTTTT. This codes for CASSKDQRTTNEKLFF. This chain links TRBV12-3 or TRBV12-4 with TRBJ1-4, with D unresolved. The V gene lost 5 bases and the J gene lost 0 bases, with 13 bases spanning the gap. This CDR3 comprises 16 residues.

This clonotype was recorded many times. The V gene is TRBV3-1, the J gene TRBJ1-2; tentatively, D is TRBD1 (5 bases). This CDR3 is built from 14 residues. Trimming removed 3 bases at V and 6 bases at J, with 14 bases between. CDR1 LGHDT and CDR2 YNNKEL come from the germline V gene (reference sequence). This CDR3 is CASSHGRDFDGYTF. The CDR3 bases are TGTGCCAGCAGCCACGGCAGGGACTTCGATGGCTACACCTTC.

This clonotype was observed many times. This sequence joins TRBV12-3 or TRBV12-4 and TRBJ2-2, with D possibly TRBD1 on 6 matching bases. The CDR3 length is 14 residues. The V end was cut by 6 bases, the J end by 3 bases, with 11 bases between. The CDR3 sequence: CASSYRVDTGELFF. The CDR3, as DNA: TGTGCCAGCAGCTACAGGGTTGACACCGGGGAGCTGTTTTTT.

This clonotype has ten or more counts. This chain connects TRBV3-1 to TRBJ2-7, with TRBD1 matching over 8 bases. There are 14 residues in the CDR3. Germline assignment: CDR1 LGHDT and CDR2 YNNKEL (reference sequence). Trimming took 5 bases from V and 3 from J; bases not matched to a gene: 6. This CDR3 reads CASSARQGFYEQYF. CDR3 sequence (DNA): TGTGCCAGCAGCGCTAGACAGGGGTTCTACGAGCAGTACTTC.

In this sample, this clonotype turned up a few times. This CDR3 is CASSASLAGEGDTQYF. As DNA, the CDR3 is TGTGCCAGCAGCGCCTCACTAGCGGGGGAAGGTGATACGCAGTATTTT. V is TRBV9 and J is TRBJ2-3; TRBD2 matches at 11 bases. The CDR3 runs 16 residues. Germline V lookup: CDR1 SGDLS, CDR2 YYNGEE. With V trimmed by 3 bases and J by 6 bases, 9 bases remained unmatched.

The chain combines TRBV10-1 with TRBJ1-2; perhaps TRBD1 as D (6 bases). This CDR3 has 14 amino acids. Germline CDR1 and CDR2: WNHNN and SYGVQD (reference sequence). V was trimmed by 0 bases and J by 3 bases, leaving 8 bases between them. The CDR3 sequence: CASSESDSYYGYTF. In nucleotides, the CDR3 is TGCGCCAGCAGTGAGTCGGACAGTTACTATGGCTACACCTTC.

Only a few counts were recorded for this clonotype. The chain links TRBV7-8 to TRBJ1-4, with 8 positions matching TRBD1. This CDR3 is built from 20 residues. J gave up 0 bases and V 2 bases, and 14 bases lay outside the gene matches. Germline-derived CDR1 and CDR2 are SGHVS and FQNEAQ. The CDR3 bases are TGTGCCAGCAGCTTAATGAGTATTGGACAGGGAGGGCCAACTAATGAAAAACTGTTTTTT. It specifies CASSLMSIGQGGPTNEKLFF.

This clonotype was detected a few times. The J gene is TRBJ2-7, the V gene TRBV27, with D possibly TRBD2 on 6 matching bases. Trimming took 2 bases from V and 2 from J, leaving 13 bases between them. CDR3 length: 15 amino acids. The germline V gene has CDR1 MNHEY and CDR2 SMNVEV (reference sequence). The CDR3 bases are TGTGCCAGCAGTTTAACGGACGGGAGACCCTACGAGCAGTACTTC. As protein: CASSLTDGRPYEQYF.